The T cell receptor (beta chain) described here comes from a study of regulatory T cells in long-lasting Graves disease. V shed 4 bases and J shed 3 bases, with 30 bases lying between them. This CDR3 contains 21 residues. In this sample, this clonotype turned up many times. Time point noted: persistent/refractory GD, antithyroid drugs over 5 years with positive TRAb. Making the TCR library involved RNA that had been extracted from PBMCs. TCR beta libraries were built with iRepertoire HTBI primers and Arm-PCR of CDR3 regions. Authors' data handling: Overall, samples carried approximately 60 TRBV and approximately 14 TRBJ segments. One entry per CDR3 protein results from TCRdb running MiXCR on the multiplex PCR reads. The V and J calls follow TCRdb's processing rather than the paper's. The table records 700,000 or so distinct CDR3 sequences, approximately 31% of them present only once.

J is TRBJ1-4 and V is TRBV12-3 or TRBV12-4, with D perhaps matching TRBD1 (5 bases). The receptor was isolated from a female donor with Graves disease. Material: peripheral blood mononuclear cells (PBMCs), obtained when the disease was refractory, from a patient treated with antithyroid drugs. The CDR3 is CASSSSVRQGGRTQANEKLFF. The CDR3 nucleotides read TGTGCCAGCAGTTCTAGCGTGCGGCAGGGAGGGCGTACGCAAGCTAATGAAAAACTGTTTTTT.